This is a list of T cell receptor beta chains from one sample in a study of blood T cell repertoires in COVID-19. Only in-frame clones appear in the TCRdb table, and some are missing; sequencing was by immunoSEQ multiplex PCR. This table holds about 82,000 clones, around 81% found once. The sequencing sample was made of peripheral blood. The origin of the receptors is a man older than 75 with active or convalescent COVID-19. The CDR3 runs from the conserved cysteine through the conserved F or W. The order of the fields is D gene, J gene, clone size, V gene, CDR3 DNA, CDR3 protein. The D gene is left open where the match is weak. Some rows have no size entry. The others give once, few or many, or a class for an expanded clone.

D: NA
J: TRBJ1-2
size: NA
V: TRBV6-5
DNA: TGTGCCAGCTCTTACAGGCCAACGGCGGGCTACACCTTC
CDR3: CASSYRPTAGYTF

D: TRBD1
J: TRBJ1-5
size: NA
V: TRBV19
DNA: TGTGCCAGTAGTAAGTGGACAGGGGGCGCAAATCAGCCCCAGCATTTT
CDR3: CASSKWTGGANQPQHF

D: NA
J: TRBJ1-5
size: NA
V: TRBV19
DNA: TGTGCCAGTAGCAGGAACGGGGATGATCAGCCCCAGCATTTT
CDR3: CASSRNGDDQPQHF

D: TRBD2
J: TRBJ2-2
size: NA
V: TRBV29-1
DNA: TGCAGCGTTGCAGCTAGCGGGGCCGGGGAGCTGTTTTTT
CDR3: CSVAASGAGELFF

D: TRBD1
J: TRBJ1-5
size: once
V: TRBV15
DNA: TGTGCCACCAGCAGAGACTCCGGGACAGGTGTCGGCAATCAGCCCCAGCATTTT
CDR3: CATSRDSGTGVGNQPQHF

D: NA
J: TRBJ1-1
size: NA
V: TRBV28
DNA: TGTGCCAGCAGTCCCCTTCGGACGGCCGGGGACACTGAAGCTTTCTTT
CDR3: CASSPLRTAGDTEAFF

D: TRBD2
J: TRBJ2-3
size: NA
V: TRBV19
DNA: TGTGCCAGTAGTATAGAGGGGGCGGGGGGCCTGGATACGCAGTATTTT
CDR3: CASSIEGAGGLDTQYF

D: NA
J: TRBJ1-2
size: NA
V: TRBV19
DNA: TGTGCCAGTAGTACACCCTCTGCAGGGCTGTCCTATGGCTACACCTTC
CDR3: CASSTPSAGLSYGYTF

D: NA
J: TRBJ2-4
size: NA
V: TRBV4-1
DNA: TGCGCCAGCAGCCCGGGACTTCTAGCCAAAAACATTCAGTACTTC
CDR3: CASSPGLLAKNIQYF

D: TRBD2
J: TRBJ2-1
size: NA
V: TRBV19
DNA: TGTGCCAGTGGGTGGACTAGCGGGAGGGCCAAGGGTGGTGATGAGCAGTTCTTC
CDR3: CASGWTSGRAKGGDEQFF

D: TRBD2
J: TRBJ2-3
size: NA
V: TRBV2
DNA: TGTGCCAGCAGTGACAGAGCGGGGGGCACAGATACGCAGTATTTT
CDR3: CASSDRAGGTDTQYF

D: NA
J: TRBJ2-4
size: NA
V: TRBV19
DNA: TGTGCCAGTAGTATAGACGACAGGCTAGCCAAAAACATTCAGTACTTC
CDR3: CASSIDDRLAKNIQYF

D: NA
J: TRBJ2-3
size: NA
V: TRBV18
DNA: TGTGCCAGCTCACCAATCGCAGATACGCAGTATTTT
CDR3: CASSPIADTQYF

D: NA
J: TRBJ1-5
size: NA
V: TRBV5-8
DNA: TGTGCCAGCAACTCGGGACTCTATAGCAATCAGCCCCAGCATTTT
CDR3: CASNSGLYSNQPQHF

D: NA
J: TRBJ2-3
size: NA
V: TRBV11-2
DNA: TGTGCCAGCAGCTTTCAGGGGAGGGGGTCAGATACGCAGTATTTT
CDR3: CASSFQGRGSDTQYF

D: NA
J: TRBJ1-5
size: NA
V: TRBV18
DNA: TGTGCCAGCTCACCCATAGCGGGGAATAGCAATCAGCCCCAGCATTTT
CDR3: CASSPIAGNSNQPQHF

D: NA
J: TRBJ1-2
size: NA
V: TRBV5-1
DNA: TGCGCCAGCAGCTTACGCCACGGGGGGGGCTACTATGGCTACACCTTC
CDR3: CASSLRHGGGYYGYTF

D: NA
J: TRBJ1-3
size: NA
V: TRBV5-8
DNA: TGTGCCAGCAGACCCGCCCCAGTCTCTGGAAACACCATATATTTT
CDR3: CASRPAPVSGNTIYF

D: TRBD1
J: TRBJ1-1
size: few
V: TRBV12-5
DNA: TGTGCTAGTGGTTTGCCGCCCGGGACAGTTAAGATGAACACTGAAGCTTTCTTT
CDR3: CASGLPPGTVKMNTEAFF

D: NA
J: TRBJ1-2
size: NA
V: TRBV7-7
DNA: TGTGCTAGCAGCCGCACGGCGTTATGGAGTCGCGGCTACACCTTC
CDR3: CASSRTALWSRGYTF

D: NA
J: TRBJ1-6
size: NA
V: TRBV5-1
DNA: TGCGCCAGCAGCTTGGATGGGTCGCGCGGGTCACCCCTCCACTTT
CDR3: CASSLDGSRGSPLHF

D: NA
J: TRBJ2-3
size: NA
V: TRBV6-6
DNA: TGTGCCAGCAGTTACAACTGGGGGGTAGAAGATACGCAGTATTTT
CDR3: CASSYNWGVEDTQYF

D: NA
J: TRBJ1-6
size: NA
V: TRBV3-1/TRBV3-2
DNA: TGTGCCAGCAGCTTCCTTGGGAGATTAGCACCCCTCCACTTT
CDR3: CASSFLGRLAPLHF

D: NA
J: TRBJ1-1
size: NA
V: TRBV7-9
DNA: TGTGCCAGCAGCCGATCAACAGGATCAAGGGACACTGAAGCTTTCTTT
CDR3: CASSRSTGSRDTEAFF

D: TRBD1
J: TRBJ1-6
size: NA
V: TRBV6-5
DNA: TGTGCCAGCAGCGCCAGGGGGTCGGGGAATTCACCCCTCCACTTT
CDR3: CASSARGSGNSPLHF

D: TRBD1
J: TRBJ2-3
size: NA
V: TRBV5-4
DNA: TGTGCCAGCACGGACAGGGGATCAGATACGCAGTATTTT
CDR3: CASTDRGSDTQYF

D: TRBD2
J: TRBJ2-3
size: NA
V: TRBV4-1
DNA: TGCGCCAGCAGCCCTCGCCTGGCGGGGGAGGTAGATACGCAGTATTTT
CDR3: CASSPRLAGEVDTQYF

D: NA
J: TRBJ2-3
size: NA
V: TRBV19
DNA: TGTGCCAGCCGCTCCGGGGGGCGCACAGATACGCAGTATTTT
CDR3: CASRSGGRTDTQYF

D: TRBD2
J: TRBJ2-1
size: NA
V: TRBV5-1
DNA: TGCGCCAGCAGTTATAACGCGTGGGGGGGTTACAATGAGCAGTTCTTC
CDR3: CASSYNAWGGYNEQFF

D: NA
J: TRBJ1-5
size: NA
V: TRBV19
DNA: TGTGCCAGTAGTATTATGAGTCCCAACCGCAATCAGCCCCAGCATTTT
CDR3: CASSIMSPNRNQPQHF

D: NA
J: TRBJ2-5
size: NA
V: TRBV3-1/TRBV3-2
DNA: TGTGCCAGCAGCCAAGTCAGAGAGACCCAGTACTTC
CDR3: CASSQVRETQYF

D: TRBD1
J: TRBJ2-2
size: NA
V: TRBV27
DNA: TGTGCCAGCGGGCCACGGGACAGGAACACCGGGGAGCTGTTTTTT
CDR3: CASGPRDRNTGELFF

D: NA
J: TRBJ2-5
size: NA
V: TRBV5-1
DNA: TGCGCCAGCAGCTTGGCTAGTACCCTACGAGAGACCCAGTACTTC
CDR3: CASSLASTLRETQYF

D: TRBD2
J: TRBJ2-1
size: NA
V: TRBV2
DNA: TGTGCCAGCAGCCCAAAGGCTAGCGGGGCCCTAAACAATGAGCAGTTCTTC
CDR3: CASSPKASGALNNEQFF

D: NA
J: TRBJ1-1
size: NA
V: TRBV7-9
DNA: TGTGCCAGCAGCCTGCAGGAGAACACTGAAGCTTTCTTT
CDR3: CASSLQENTEAFF

D: NA
J: TRBJ1-2
size: NA
V: TRBV6-5
DNA: TGTGCCAGCAGAGCGGACAGCTACTATGGCTACACCTTC
CDR3: CASRADSYYGYTF

D: NA
J: TRBJ1-3
size: few
V: TRBV28
DNA: TGTGCCAGCAGTTTTCCCTTTAGGTTTGCTAGCTCTGGAAACACCATATATTTT
CDR3: CASSFPFRFASSGNTIYF

D: TRBD1
J: TRBJ1-2
size: NA
V: TRBV28
DNA: TGTGCCAGCAGGACAGGGTACCACTATGGCTACACCTTC
CDR3: CASRTGYHYGYTF

D: TRBD1
J: TRBJ1-2
size: NA
V: TRBV19
DNA: TGTGCCAGTAGGGAGACAGGGGCCCTTGGTTCTCGGGGCTACACCTTC
CDR3: CASRETGALGSRGYTF

D: NA
J: TRBJ2-6
size: NA
V: TRBV19
DNA: TGTGCCAGTAGTATAGGCGGCGCGGCCGGGGCCAACGTCCTGACTTTC
CDR3: CASSIGGAAGANVLTF

D: NA
J: TRBJ1-1
size: NA
V: TRBV9
DNA: TGTGCCAGCAGCGAGACAGTAAACACTGAAGCTTTCTTT
CDR3: CASSETVNTEAFF

D: TRBD2
J: TRBJ2-5
size: NA
V: TRBV7-8
DNA: TGTGCCAGCAGCTCCCGTACGGCGGGGGTACAAGAGACCCAGTACTTC
CDR3: CASSSRTAGVQETQYF

D: TRBD2
J: TRBJ2-5
size: once
V: TRBV3-1/TRBV3-2
DNA: TGTGCCAGCAGCCAAACTAGCGGGGAAGAGACCCAGTACTTC
CDR3: CASSQTSGEETQYF

D: NA
J: TRBJ1-2
size: NA
V: TRBV7-9
DNA: TGTGCCAGCAGCTTATTCCCCGCGGGGGGCTGGTATGGCTACACCTTC
CDR3: CASSLFPAGGWYGYTF

D: NA
J: TRBJ1-2
size: NA
V: TRBV29-1
DNA: TGCAGCGTTGAAGGGGGCAGGGGTGGCTACACCTTC
CDR3: CSVEGGRGGYTF

D: TRBD1
J: TRBJ1-6
size: few
V: TRBV6-6
DNA: TGTGCCAGCAGTTTCGGGACAGGGGAGGCTTCACCCCTCCACTTT
CDR3: CASSFGTGEASPLHF